The 10 T cell receptor beta chains listed next were all sequenced from one sample in a study of blood T cell repertoires in COVID-19. The repertoire was sequenced with immunoSEQ multiplex PCR; TCRdb's copy has only in-frame clones and lacks some. The sample records around 150,000 clones, more than 70% being singletons. Sequenced material: peripheral blood. The receptors shown here come from a man aged 55 to 70 with acute or convalescent COVID-19.

The chain carries TRBV6-6 and TRBJ1-6, with D possibly TRBD1 on 6 matching bases. The V gene lost 5 bases and the J gene lost 6 bases, with 11 bases spanning the gap. The CDR3 is 14 residues long. Per the germline V gene, CDR1 is MNHNY and CDR2 is SVGAGI (reference sequence). This CDR3 is CASSRQESNSPLHF. CDR3 DNA sequence: TGTGCCAGCAGTAGACAGGAATCTAATTCACCCCTCCACTTT.

V is TRBV18 and J is TRBJ2-5, with D possibly matching TRBD1 (6 bases). This CDR3 is 14 amino acids long. V shed 6 bases and J shed 1 base, with 12 bases lying between them. The germline V gene encodes CDR1 KGHSH and CDR2 LQKENI. The CDR3 is CASSLDRIQETQYF. CDR3 in DNA: TGTGCCAGCTCGCTCGACAGGATCCAAGAGACCCAGTACTTC.

The chain links TRBV7-8 to TRBJ1-4; 9 bases line up with TRBD1. The V and J ends lost 4 bases and 6 bases, in that order; junction bases with no gene match: 6. CDR1 and CDR2 from the germline V gene are SGHVS and FQNEAQ. The CDR3 consists of 15 residues. CDR3 DNA: TGTGCCAGCAGCTCGCCGGGACAGGGAGATGAAAAACTGTTTTTT. It translates to CASSSPGQGDEKLFF.

V usage is TRBV7-9 and J usage is TRBJ1-5, with 7 bases matching TRBD1. CDR1 is SEHNR and CDR2 is FQNEAQ in the germline V gene (reference sequence). The CDR3 runs 16 residues. The ends lost 1 base at V and 4 bases at J; junction bases unmatched: 7. The CDR3: CASSLVQGGQNQPQHF. The CDR3 DNA sequence: TGTGCCAGCAGCTTAGTGCAGGGGGGTCAAAATCAGCCCCAGCATTTT.

This chain uses TRBV23-1 with TRBJ2-2; 14 bases are shared with TRBD2. TRBV23-1 is sorted into the ORF group, with uncertain function. This CDR3 contains 18 residues. With V trimmed by 6 bases and J by 4 bases, 10 bases remained unmatched. The CDR3 loop reads CASSPPGTSGGPTGELFF. CDR3 sequence (DNA): TGCGCCAGCAGCCCTCCCGGGACTAGCGGGGGCCCCACCGGGGAGCTGTTTTTT.

The chain combines TRBV5-1 with TRBJ1-4; perhaps TRBD1 as D (5 bases). This CDR3 is built from 15 residues. The V end lost 0 bases, the J end lost 4 bases, and 10 bases lay between the germline ends. Germline V gene data show CDR1 as SGHRS and CDR2 as YFSETQ. CDR3 region: CASSLEAGINEKLFF. The DNA of the CDR3 is TGCGCCAGCAGCTTGGAGGCAGGGATTAATGAAAAACTGTTTTTT.

The chain couples TRBV5-1 to TRBJ2-1; a possible D gene is TRBD2 (5 bases). Germline V gene sequence: CDR1 SGHRS, CDR2 YFSETQ. The length of the CDR3 is 15 residues. The ends were cut back, 0 bases at V and 2 bases at J, with 9 bases in the middle. The CDR3 bases are TGCGCCAGCAGCTTGGCAGCGGATCCCTACAATGAGCAGTTCTTC. This translates into CASSLAADPYNEQFF.

This clone has more than one count but fewer than ten. The chain links TRBV5-1 to TRBJ2-7, with D tentatively TRBD2 (5 bases). CDR1 and CDR2 (germline): SGHRS, YFSETQ. The V and J ends lost 3 bases and 6 bases respectively, with 19 bases between them. The CDR3 spans 15 residues. CDR3 loop: CASSYAGSLPTEQYF. CDR3 bases: TGCGCCAGCAGCTATGCGGGTTCCCTCCCTACCGAGCAGTACTTC.

This clone has a single count. The J gene is TRBJ1-4, the V gene TRBV7-2, with D unclear. The germline V and J ends were trimmed by 4 bases and 8 bases, with 17 bases remaining between them. This CDR3 is built from 15 residues. Germline assignment: CDR1 SGHTA and CDR2 FQGNSA. The chain's CDR3 is CASSYQPGRGEKLFF. For the CDR3, the DNA is TGTGCCAGCAGCTACCAGCCCGGGAGAGGGGAAAAACTGTTTTTT.

The CDR3 spells CSVDAQQGRQYF. As DNA, the CDR3 is TGCAGCGTTGATGCGCAGCAGGGTCGGCAGTATTTT. This rearrangement joins TRBV29-1 to TRBJ2-3, with a possible D match to TRBD1 (5 bases). The V end lost 3 bases, the J end lost 11 bases, and 15 bases lay between the germline ends. The length of the CDR3 is 12 residues. Germline V CDR1 and CDR2: SQVTM, ANQGSEA.